This T cell receptor (beta chain) was identified during a study of blood T cells in healthy people across ages. Study-wide results and caveats: Per-million-T-cell TCR beta diversity fell roughly linearly with age. Estimates of total diversity, which came from one million sequenced T cells, were considered to be underestimates.

This CDR3 has 19 residues. Germline V gene data show CDR1 as SGHTA and CDR2 as FQGNSA. The ends lost 3 bases at V and 2 bases at J; junction bases unmatched: 9. Alongside a J-beta primer mix, a sample-barcoded 5' primer served in a second PCR lasting about 6 to 12 cycles. MiXCR, run by TCRdb on the 5' RACE reads, gives a single entry per CDR3 protein. The sample has about 1.8 million distinct CDR3 sequences; about 50% are singletons. A word on this clonotype: The antigen is not known.

The people who gave samples were healthy Caucasians from Russia, aged roughly 6 to 100. This clonotype was sampled from a woman aged 40 to 49 in good health. V and J are TRBV7-2 and TRBJ2-6, with 11 bases identical to TRBD2. Sequenced material: blood. CDR3: CASSFNSGGARTGANVLTF. DNA of the CDR3: TGTGCCAGCAGCTTTAATAGCGGGGGGGCTAGAACTGGGGCCAACGTCCTGACTTTC.